Sequencing of this T cell receptor beta chain was carried out in a study of shared clonotypes between healthy human individuals. The CDR3 is made up of 17 amino acids. Germline CDR1 and CDR2: SGDLS and YYNGEE. Trimming shortened V by 4 bases and J by 0 bases, and 14 bases separated the two germline ends. Worth noting for this clone: Its antigen is unidentified.

Findings of the study overall: Genetic and exposure-history diversity was limited by the few donors.

Genomic DNA of each subset was evenly split across several immunoSEQ plates. Profiled with immunoSEQ multiplex PCR; TCRdb holds only in-frame clones, not every one. The sample consists of around 1.5 million clones, 98% of them appearing once. Specimen: naive CD4+ T cells sorted from blood. As to subset: CD45RA+ positively selected. The chain is built from TRBV9 and TRBJ2-6; the D gene is possibly TRBD1 (6 bases). The receptor was isolated from a man younger than 45 in good health. DNA of the CDR3: TGTGCCAGCAGCCCCGAGACAGGCCGCTCTGGGGCCAACGTCCTGACTTTC. Translated, it gives CASSPETGRSGANVLTF.